These 16 T cell receptor beta chains came from one sample sequenced in a study of blood T cell repertoires in COVID-19. Assay used: immunoSEQ multiplex PCR; TCRdb lists only in-frame clones, some missing. The sample holds 170,000 or so clones, roughly 86% seen once. Input material: peripheral blood. The receptors stem from a man between 60 and 75 years old with COVID-19, enrolled during active disease.

CDR3 protein: CASSLVPASTYNEQFF. CDR3 DNA sequence: TGTGCCAGCAGCTTAGTTCCAGCGTCAACCTACAATGAGCAGTTCTTC. This sequence joins TRBV7-8 and TRBJ2-1; D is ambiguous. CDR3 length: 16 amino acids. Germline V gene data show CDR1 as SGHVS and CDR2 as FQNEAQ. V gave up 1 base and J gave up 2 bases, with 12 bases separating them.

This clone has only one observation. The sample carries other DNA sequences with the same CDR3. The V and J genes are TRBV30 and TRBJ1-5; tentatively, D is TRBD1 (6 bases). CDR1 is GTSNPN and CDR2 is SVGIG in the germline V gene (reference sequence). The CDR3 loop spans 15 amino acids. Trimming removed 2 bases at V and 2 bases at J, with 13 bases between. The CDR3 loop reads CAWSYREGGNQPQHF. The CDR3 region has the DNA TGTGCCTGGAGTTACAGGGAAGGCGGCAATCAGCCCCAGCATTTT.

This clone showed up just a few times. The V call is TRBV30, the J call TRBJ1-3; 7 nucleotides agree with TRBD1. After removal of 6 bases from V and 0 bases from J, the junction contained 5 bases not matched to a gene. CDR3 length: 14 amino acids. The germline V gene has CDR1 GTSNPN and CDR2 SVGIG (reference sequence). The CDR3 protein is CACSGTDSGNTIYF. For the CDR3, the DNA is TGTGCCTGCTCCGGGACAGACTCTGGAAACACCATATATTTT.

The chain employs TRBV6-9 and TRBJ2-7, with 8 nucleotides matching TRBD1. V shed 1 base, J shed 5 bases, and the junction held 7 bases outside the gene matches. Germline V gives CDR1 MNHGY, CDR2 SVAAGI. The CDR3 has 15 amino acids. In nucleotides, the CDR3 is TGTGCCAGCAGTTATTTCCGGACAGGGATAGACGAGCAGTACTTC. Translated, it gives CASSYFRTGIDEQYF.

This clone was detected only a few times. The chain has TRBV4-1 and TRBJ1-1; unclear D gene. This CDR3 has 15 residues. V was cut by 1 base and J by 0 bases, with 9 bases left in between. Per germline, CDR1 MGHRA and CDR2 YSYEKL. The CDR3: CASSQAAVLNTEAFF. The CDR3 nucleotides read TGCGCCAGCAGCCAAGCTGCGGTTCTGAACACTGAAGCTTTCTTT.

The gene calls are TRBV19 and TRBJ1-5; D gene ambiguous. With 7 bases removed from V and 6 bases from J, the gap between germline ends came to 16 bases. The CDR3 is made up of 14 amino acids. In germline, CDR1 is LNHDA, CDR2 SQIVND (reference sequence). The CDR3 region is CASTPLPTGQPQHF. In DNA form, the CDR3 reads TGTGCCAGTACCCCTCTTCCCACGGGTCAGCCCCAGCATTTT.

This clone was counted once. CDR3 residues: CASRQTTGGANSPLHF. CDR3 nucleotides: TGTGCCAGCAGACAAACCACAGGGGGCGCAAATTCACCCCTCCACTTT. This chain connects TRBV5-4 to TRBJ1-6; TRBD1 agrees at 9 bases. Unmatched junction bases numbered 10, after V lost 5 bases and J lost 7 bases. In germline, CDR1 is SGHNT, CDR2 YYREEE (reference sequence). The CDR3 length is 16 residues.

This chain links TRBV30 with TRBJ2-7; 11 bases are a match to TRBD1. Germline assignment: CDR1 GTSNPN and CDR2 SVGIG (reference sequence). With 7 bases clipped from V and 5 bases from J, the junction kept 7 bases outside the gene matches. The CDR3 length is 13 residues. This CDR3 is CAFRDRGINEQYF. CDR3 DNA: TGTGCCTTCCGGGACAGGGGGATTAACGAGCAGTACTTC.

The V gene is TRBV5-1, the J gene TRBJ1-2, with a tentative D call TRBD1 (6 bases). The V end was cut by 3 bases, the J end by 3 bases, with 12 bases between. This CDR3 spans 14 amino acids. Germline V lookup: CDR1 SGHRS, CDR2 YFSETQ. CDR3 bases: TGCGCCAGCAGCTCCCTCAGGGGCGACTATGGCTACACCTTC. Protein product: CASSSLRGDYGYTF.

This chain uses TRBV19 with TRBJ1-2; 9 bases are a match to TRBD1. Looked up from germline, CDR1 is LNHDA and CDR2 is SQIVND (reference sequence). V lost 4 bases to trimming and J lost 0 bases; unmatched junction nucleotides: 12. The CDR3 has 18 residues. CDR3 region: CASSTLTGGDGTNYGYTF. In nucleotides, the CDR3 is TGTGCCAGTAGTACCCTTACAGGGGGCGATGGAACTAACTATGGCTACACCTTC.

The V gene is TRBV6-1, the J gene TRBJ1-2; 10 nucleotides align to TRBD1. Germline CDR1 MNHNS, CDR2 SASEGT. The CDR3 contains 14 residues. V shed 5 bases, J shed 4 bases, and the junction held 4 bases outside the gene matches. CDR3 coding DNA: TGTGCCAGCAGTACGACAGGGGGCGGCTATGGCTACACCTTC. It is translated as CASSTTGGGYGYTF.

The rearrangement uses TRBV13 and TRBJ2-2; a possible D gene is TRBD1 (5 bases). This CDR3 spans 16 amino acids. Trimming removed 4 bases from V and 1 base from J, with 13 bases in between. CDR1 and CDR2 from the germline V gene are PRHDT and FYEKMQ (reference sequence). CDR3 protein: CASSSDETENTGELFF. CDR3 in DNA: TGTGCCAGCAGCTCCGACGAGACAGAGAACACCGGGGAGCTGTTTTTT.

This chain uses TRBV15 with TRBJ1-2, with 7 nucleotides matching TRBD1. Germline CDR1 and CDR2: LNHNV and YYDKDF (reference sequence). The J segment lost 7 bases and the V segment lost 0 bases, leaving 5 bases of the junction unmatched. The CDR3 is made up of 14 amino acids. The CDR3 protein is CATSRDGQVGGYTF. DNA for the CDR3: TGTGCCACCAGCAGAGATGGACAGGTGGGTGGCTACACCTTC.

V is TRBV5-1 and J is TRBJ2-7, with D perhaps matching TRBD2 (5 bases). Trimming removed 7 bases from V and 3 bases from J, with 11 bases in between. Germline V lookup: CDR1 SGHRS, CDR2 YFSETQ. The CDR3 extends over 12 amino acids. The CDR3 is CASYTEGYEQYF. DNA of the CDR3: TGCGCCAGCTACACCGAGGGCTACGAGCAGTACTTC.

The J gene is TRBJ2-7, the V gene TRBV18, with TRBD1 matching 9 bases. This CDR3 comprises 15 residues. The germline V gene has CDR1 KGHSH and CDR2 LQKENI. V gave up 6 bases and J gave up 0 bases; unmatched junction bases: 6. CDR3 loop: CASSPGQGSSYEQYF. In DNA form, the CDR3 reads TGTGCCAGCTCGCCGGGACAGGGAAGCTCCTACGAGCAGTACTTC.

The chain employs TRBV19 and TRBJ2-7, with TRBD1 identical over 9 bases. CDR1 and CDR2 (germline): LNHDA, SQIVND (reference sequence). CDR3 length: 15 residues. The J segment lost 3 bases and the V segment lost 9 bases, leaving 12 bases of the junction unmatched. CDR3 sequence: CASRDRGNSLYEQYF. The DNA of the CDR3 is TGTGCCAGCCGCGACAGGGGGAATTCTCTCTACGAGCAGTACTTC.